Below are 2 T cell receptor beta chains sequenced from a single sample in a study of vaccination effects on CD4 cells after COVID-19. Sequencing was performed with immunoSEQ multiplex PCR; in TCRdb, only in-frame clones are kept and a portion is missing. The data show 55,000 to 70,000 clones, 76% seen once. ViraFEST expansion of antigen-specific CD4+ T cells with viral peptide pools preceded sequencing. When less than 12 days of culture had elapsed, CD4+ T cells were isolated. Participants were given two doses of BNT162b2 or mRNA-1273 vaccine. The antigens for these receptors are not known. The sample was CD4+ T cells from PBMCs cultured with HCoV-OC43 spike peptides, taken after COVID-19 vaccination. Subset denoted: HCoV-OC43 spike overlapping peptide pool stimulation. The receptor source for this set is a human donor who received a COVID-19 vaccine.

J is TRBJ2-7 and V is TRBV11-2, with D perhaps being TRBD1 or TRBD2 (5 bases each). V shed 1 base and J shed 0 bases, with 10 bases lying between them. CDR3 length equals 15 residues. Germline CDR1 and CDR2: SGHAT and FQNNGV. CDR3 DNA sequence: TGTGCCAGCAGCTTAGGACAGCGGAGCTCCTACGAGCAGTACGTC. Translating gives CASSLGQRSSYEQYV.

The chain employs TRBV6-2 or TRBV6-3 and TRBJ2-7; 8 positions match TRBD2. CDR3 length: 15 residues. From germline, CDR1 is MNHEY and CDR2 SVGEGT. V lost 5 bases to trimming and J lost 2 bases; unmatched junction nucleotides: 8. The CDR3 DNA sequence: TGTGCCAGCAGTAAACCCCTAGCGGGTGCCTACGAGCAGTACGTC. Its translation is CASSKPLAGAYEQYV.